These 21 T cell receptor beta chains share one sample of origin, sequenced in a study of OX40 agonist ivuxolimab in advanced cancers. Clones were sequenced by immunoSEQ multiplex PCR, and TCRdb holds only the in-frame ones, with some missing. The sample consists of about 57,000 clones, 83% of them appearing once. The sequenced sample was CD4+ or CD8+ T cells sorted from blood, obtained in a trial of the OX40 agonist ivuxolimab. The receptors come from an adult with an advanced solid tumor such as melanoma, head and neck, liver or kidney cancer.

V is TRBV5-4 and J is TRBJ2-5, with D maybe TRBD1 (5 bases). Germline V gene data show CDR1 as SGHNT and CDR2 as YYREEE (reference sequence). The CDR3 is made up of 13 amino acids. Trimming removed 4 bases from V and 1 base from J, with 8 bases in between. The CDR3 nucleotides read TGTGCCAGCAGCCAAGACAGCCAAGAGACCCAGTACTTC. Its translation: CASSQDSQETQYF.

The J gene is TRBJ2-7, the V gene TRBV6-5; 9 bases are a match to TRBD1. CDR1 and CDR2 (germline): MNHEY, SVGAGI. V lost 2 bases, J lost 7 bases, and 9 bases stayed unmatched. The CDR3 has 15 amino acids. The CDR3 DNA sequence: TGTGCCAGCAGTTACGGGGGGACAGGGTCGTTTGAGCAGTACTTC. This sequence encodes CASSYGGTGSFEQYF.

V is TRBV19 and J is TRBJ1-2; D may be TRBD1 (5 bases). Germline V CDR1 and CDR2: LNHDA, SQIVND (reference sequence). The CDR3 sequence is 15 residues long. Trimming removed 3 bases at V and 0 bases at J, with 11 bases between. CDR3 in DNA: TGTGCCAGTAGTATCCGGCAGGGATCTAACTATGGCTACACCTTC. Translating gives CASSIRQGSNYGYTF.

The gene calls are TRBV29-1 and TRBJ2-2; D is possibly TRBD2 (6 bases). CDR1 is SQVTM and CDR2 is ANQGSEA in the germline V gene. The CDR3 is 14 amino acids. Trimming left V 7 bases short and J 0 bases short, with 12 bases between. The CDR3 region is CSAGTGANTGELFF. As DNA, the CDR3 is TGCAGCGCCGGGACTGGCGCGAACACCGGGGAGCTGTTTTTT.

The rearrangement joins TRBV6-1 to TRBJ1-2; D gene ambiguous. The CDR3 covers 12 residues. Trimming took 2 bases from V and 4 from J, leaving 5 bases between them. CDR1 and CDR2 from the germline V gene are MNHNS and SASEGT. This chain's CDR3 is CASSEQIYGYTF. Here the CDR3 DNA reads TGTGCCAGCAGTGAACAGATCTATGGCTACACCTTC.

The chain's CDR3 is CSVEAGANTGELFF. The CDR3 DNA follows: TGCAGCGTTGAGGCGGGAGCGAACACCGGGGAGCTGTTTTTT. The chain couples TRBV29-1 to TRBJ2-2; 7 bases line up with TRBD2. V shed 3 bases and J 0 bases; nucleotides not matched to a gene: 1. The CDR3 consists of 14 residues. The V gene's germline CDR1 is SQVTM and CDR2 ANQGSEA.

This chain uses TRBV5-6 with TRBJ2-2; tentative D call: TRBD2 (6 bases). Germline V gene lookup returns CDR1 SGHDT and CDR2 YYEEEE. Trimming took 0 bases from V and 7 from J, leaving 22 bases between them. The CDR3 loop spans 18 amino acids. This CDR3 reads CASSLAGGRDLLGGELFF. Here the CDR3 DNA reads TGTGCCAGCAGCTTGGCCGGAGGGCGGGATCTTCTGGGCGGGGAGCTGTTTTTT.

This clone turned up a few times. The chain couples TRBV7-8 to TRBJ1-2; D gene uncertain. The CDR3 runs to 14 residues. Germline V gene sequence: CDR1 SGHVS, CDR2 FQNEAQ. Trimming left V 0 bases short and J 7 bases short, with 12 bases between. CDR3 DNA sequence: TGTGCCAGCAGCTTAGCCGAAGGGTTGGGTGGCTACACCTTC. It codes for CASSLAEGLGGYTF.

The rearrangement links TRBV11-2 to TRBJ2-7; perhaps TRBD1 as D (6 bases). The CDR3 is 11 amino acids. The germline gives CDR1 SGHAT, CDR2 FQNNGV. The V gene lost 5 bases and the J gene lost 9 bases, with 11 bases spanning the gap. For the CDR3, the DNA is TGTGCCAGCAGCCCAGGGGTTCGGCAGTACTTC. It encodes CASSPGVRQYF.

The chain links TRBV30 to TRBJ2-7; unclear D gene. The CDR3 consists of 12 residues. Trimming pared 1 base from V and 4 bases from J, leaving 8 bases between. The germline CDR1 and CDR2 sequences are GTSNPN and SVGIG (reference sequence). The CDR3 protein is CAWSAPQYEQYF. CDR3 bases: TGTGCCTGGAGTGCCCCGCAATACGAGCAGTACTTC.

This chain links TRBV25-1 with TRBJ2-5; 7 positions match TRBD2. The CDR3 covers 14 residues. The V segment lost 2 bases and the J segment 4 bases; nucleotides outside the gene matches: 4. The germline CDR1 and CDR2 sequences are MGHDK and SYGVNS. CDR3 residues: CASSEAGARETQYF. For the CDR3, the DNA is TGTGCCAGCAGTGAAGCGGGAGCAAGAGAGACCCAGTACTTC.

CDR3 protein: CASSLGWTGRTYEQYF. CDR3 in DNA: TGTGCCAGCAGCTTAGGTTGGACAGGGAGAACGTACGAGCAGTACTTC. The chain carries TRBV13 and TRBJ2-7, with 8 bases identical to TRBD1. J lost 4 bases, V lost 0 bases, and 8 bases had no gene match. The CDR3 is 16 amino acids. Germline V gene data show CDR1 as PRHDT and CDR2 as FYEKMQ (reference sequence).

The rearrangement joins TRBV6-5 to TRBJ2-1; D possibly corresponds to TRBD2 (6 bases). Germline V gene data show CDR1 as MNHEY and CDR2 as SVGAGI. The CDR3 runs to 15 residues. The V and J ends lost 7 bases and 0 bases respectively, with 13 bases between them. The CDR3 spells CASKISGLSYNEQFF. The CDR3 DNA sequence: TGTGCCAGCAAAATCAGCGGGCTCTCCTACAATGAGCAGTTCTTC.

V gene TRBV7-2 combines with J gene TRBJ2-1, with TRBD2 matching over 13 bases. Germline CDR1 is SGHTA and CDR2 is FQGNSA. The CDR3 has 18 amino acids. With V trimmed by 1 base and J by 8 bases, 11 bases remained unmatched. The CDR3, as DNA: TGTGCCAGCAGCTTAGGGAGGGGCGGGACTAGCGGGATCGATGAGCAGTTCTTC. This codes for CASSLGRGGTSGIDEQFF.

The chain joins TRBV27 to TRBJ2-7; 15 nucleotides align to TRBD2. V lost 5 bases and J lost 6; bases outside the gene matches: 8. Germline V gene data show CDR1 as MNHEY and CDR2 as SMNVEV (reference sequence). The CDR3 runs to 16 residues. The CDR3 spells CASSNFGLAGGPEQYF. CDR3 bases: TGTGCCAGCAGTAACTTCGGACTAGCGGGAGGGCCCGAGCAGTACTTC.

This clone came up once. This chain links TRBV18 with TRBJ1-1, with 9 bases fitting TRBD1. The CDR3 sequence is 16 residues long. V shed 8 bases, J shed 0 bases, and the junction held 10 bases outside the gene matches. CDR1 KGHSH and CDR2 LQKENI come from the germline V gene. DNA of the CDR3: TGTGCCAGCACCGGACAGGGGCGAGCGATGAACACTGAAGCTTTCTTT. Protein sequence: CASTGQGRAMNTEAFF.

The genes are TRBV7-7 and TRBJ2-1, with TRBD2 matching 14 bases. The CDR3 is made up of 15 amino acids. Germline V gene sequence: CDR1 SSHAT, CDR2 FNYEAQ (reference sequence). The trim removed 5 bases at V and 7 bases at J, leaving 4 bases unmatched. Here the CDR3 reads CASSPGLAGGNEQFF. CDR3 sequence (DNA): TGTGCCAGCAGCCCCGGACTAGCGGGAGGAAATGAGCAGTTCTTC.

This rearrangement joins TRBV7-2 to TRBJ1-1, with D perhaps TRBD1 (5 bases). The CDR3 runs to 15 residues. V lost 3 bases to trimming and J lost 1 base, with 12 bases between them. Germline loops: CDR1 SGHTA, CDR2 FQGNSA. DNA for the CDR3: TGTGCCAGCAGCTTTAAAGTGGGACCGAACACTGAAGCTTTCTTT. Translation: CASSFKVGPNTEAFF.

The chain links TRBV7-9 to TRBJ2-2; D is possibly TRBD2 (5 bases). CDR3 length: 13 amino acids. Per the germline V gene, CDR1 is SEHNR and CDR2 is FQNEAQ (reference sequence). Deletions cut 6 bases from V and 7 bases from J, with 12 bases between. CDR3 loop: CASSRGPNGELFF. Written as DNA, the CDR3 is TGTGCCAGCAGTCGGGGTCCCAACGGGGAGCTGTTTTTT.

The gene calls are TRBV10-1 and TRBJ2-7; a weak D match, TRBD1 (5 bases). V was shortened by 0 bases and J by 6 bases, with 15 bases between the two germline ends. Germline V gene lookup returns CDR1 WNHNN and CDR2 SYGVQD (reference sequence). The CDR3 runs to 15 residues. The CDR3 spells CASSESTVLTLEQYF. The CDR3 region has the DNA TGCGCCAGCAGTGAGTCGACAGTTCTCACCCTCGAGCAGTACTTC.

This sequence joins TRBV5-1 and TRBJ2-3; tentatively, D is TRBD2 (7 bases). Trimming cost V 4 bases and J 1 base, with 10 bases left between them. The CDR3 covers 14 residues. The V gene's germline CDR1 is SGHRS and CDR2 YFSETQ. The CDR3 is CASSTGGRTDTQYF. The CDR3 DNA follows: TGCGCCAGCAGCACCGGGGGGCGCACAGATACGCAGTATTTT.